Described below is a single T cell receptor beta chain sequence and its context. The data derive from a study of blood T cell repertoires in COVID-19. The V gene lost 0 bases and the J gene lost 0 bases, with 6 bases spanning the gap. The CDR3 length is 15 residues. Germline CDR1 LNHNV, CDR2 YYDKDF (reference sequence). The data were produced by immunoSEQ multiplex PCR, yet TCRdb's version contains in-frame clones alone and is incomplete. There are about 99,000 clones in the sample; roughly 76% occur only once, and around 4.8% lies in the top ten. Sequencing was performed on peripheral blood. The receptor was isolated from an elderly man with COVID-19, enrolled during active disease. This chain links TRBV15 with TRBJ1-3, with no clear D. CDR3 nucleotide sequence: TGTGCCACCAGCAGAGATCGGTTCTCTGGAAACACCATATATTTT. The encoded protein is CATSRDRFSGNTIYF.